This T cell receptor (beta chain) was sequenced for a study of blood T cell repertoires in COVID-19. Under the authors' procedure: Estimation of nucleated cell counts relied on the amplification of reference gene primers. Generated by immunoSEQ multiplex PCR, the TCRdb table keeps only in-frame clones and is missing some. That table supplies the V and J calls and clone size; D and trimming were determined from the DNA. Among approximately 350,000 clones, 85% to 90% were seen once, and the ten largest hold 0.9% to 1.1%. From germline, CDR1 is SGHTS and CDR2 YDEGEE. Trimming pared 4 bases from V and 9 bases from J, leaving 14 bases between. CDR3 length equals 13 residues.

The chain combines TRBV5-8 with TRBJ1-5; D might be TRBD1 (5 bases). This TCR was recovered from a man between 18 and 29 years old who had recovered from COVID-19. The specimen sequenced was PBMCs or T cells enriched from blood (not recorded which). In DNA, the CDR3 is TGTGCCAGCAGCCATGGGGCCGGGGGGCCCCAGCATTTT. It encodes CASSHGAGGPQHF.